This TCR beta chain was captured in a study of T cells in Graves' hyperthyroidism and ophthalmopathy. In the study overall: Peripheral blood was secured at the point of initial diagnosis, before any treatment. Notes on the study in general: Prediction of ophthalmopathy progression came a median 6.5 months pre-onset. Blood held most thyroid clonotypes expanded above 0.001 frequency.

From RNA transcripts, TCR beta CDR3 regions were amplified. HTBI primers were the set used in a first-round RT-PCR of the TCR CDR3. TCRdb re-called the multiplex PCR reads with MiXCR, one entry per CDR3 protein. The table shows 640,000 or so distinct CDR3 sequences, with over 12% occurring only once. In its sample, this clonotype was seen a few times. Its antigen is unknown. CDR1 DFQATT and CDR2 SNEGSKA come from the germline V gene (reference sequence). The CDR3 is 15 residues long. V was trimmed by 0 bases and J by 5 bases, leaving 16 bases between them. A Clinical Activity Score of at least 3, a NOSPECS grade of at least 4 and a duration under 3 months were recorded in the ophthalmopathy patients.

This sequence was found in a woman in her thirties or forties with Graves' ophthalmopathy. V gene TRBV20-1 combines with J gene TRBJ2-5; weak D call: TRBD2 (5 bases). The source material was blood. The CDR3 spells CSARDDEEVGETQYF. The DNA of the CDR3 is TGCAGTGCTAGAGACGACGAGGAGGTTGGGGAGACCCAGTACTTC.